This T cell receptor beta chain emerged from a study of CD8+CD57+ T cells in acquired aplastic anemia. Overall study: DNA recovered from sorted CD4+ and CD8+ cells had a mean of about 3 ug. Reads per healthy sample averaged about 10.8 million (CD4+) and 11.0 million (CD8+).

Profiles of TCR beta VDJ and CDR3 were generated from a genomic DNA template. TCRdb re-derived calls from the reads in MiXCR, one entry per CDR3 protein. This table has tens of thousands of distinct CDR3 sequences, around three quarters appearing once. V shed 1 base, J shed 9 bases, and the junction held 3 bases outside the gene matches. The CDR3 is 14 residues long. Germline loops: CDR1 SGHTA, CDR2 FQGNSA. The TCR comes from a human donor in good health, serving as a control. Sequences were obtained from sorted CD4+, CD8+, or CD8+CD57+ T cells (not recorded which) from PBMCs. V and J are TRBV7-2 and TRBJ1-6, with TRBD1 matching over 7 bases. The CDR3 sequence: CASSLGGGGSPLHF. CDR3 bases: TGTGCCAGCAGCTTAGGAGGGGGCGGTTCACCCCTCCACTTT.